A single T cell receptor (beta chain) is shown here with its context. The sample originates from a study of blood T cell repertoires in COVID-19. In the study overall: Material from acute and convalescent COVID-19 was sourced from the United States, Italy and Spain. The cDNA or gDNA used as material had been derived from T cells, B-cell-depleted T cells, or PBMCs.

With 2 bases removed from V and 4 bases from J, the gap between germline ends came to 17 bases. Germline V gene sequence: CDR1 SGDLS, CDR2 YYNGEE. The CDR3 sequence is 16 residues long. Sequencing used immunoSEQ multiplex PCR; TCRdb keeps in-frame clones, though not all of them. This table holds 97,000 or so clones, 82% found once. The clonotype originates from an elderly man with acute or convalescent COVID-19. J is TRBJ2-3 and V is TRBV9; TRBD2 might be the D (6 bases). The sample taken for sequencing was peripheral blood. The CDR3, as DNA: TGTGCCAGCAGCGTCCAGGGTGGGGGGAACGCAGATACGCAGTATTTT. Protein: CASSVQGGGNADTQYF.